This T cell receptor (beta chain) is from a study of immune characterization of retroperitoneal liposarcoma. TCRdb independently ran MiXCR on the PCR reads; one entry per CDR3 protein. Of around 10,000 distinct CDR3 sequences in the sample, 25% to 35% were seen once. The length of the CDR3 is 15 residues. The germline gives CDR1 MNHEY, CDR2 SMNVEV (reference sequence). V lost 1 base to trimming and J lost 8 bases, with 14 bases between them. Input material: tumor tissue. The chain uses TRBV27 and TRBJ1-4; D remains unclear. This receptor was obtained from a male donor with retroperitoneal liposarcoma. This chain's CDR3 is CASSLLAPEGEKLFF. In nucleotides, the CDR3 is TGTGCCAGCAGTTTATTGGCTCCCGAAGGCGAAAAACTGTTTTTT.